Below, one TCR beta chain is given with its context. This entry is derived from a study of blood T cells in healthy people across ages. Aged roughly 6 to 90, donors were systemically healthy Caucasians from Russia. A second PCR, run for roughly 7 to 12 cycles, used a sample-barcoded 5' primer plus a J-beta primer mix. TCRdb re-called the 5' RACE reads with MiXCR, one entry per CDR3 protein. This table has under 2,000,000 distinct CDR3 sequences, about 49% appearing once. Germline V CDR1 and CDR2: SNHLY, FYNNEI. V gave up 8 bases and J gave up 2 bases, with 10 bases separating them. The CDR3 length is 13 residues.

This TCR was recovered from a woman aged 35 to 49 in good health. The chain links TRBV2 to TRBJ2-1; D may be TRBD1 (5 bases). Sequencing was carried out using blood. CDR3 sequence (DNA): TGTGCCAGCTCAAGACAGACCTACAATGAGCAGTTCTTC. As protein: CASSRQTYNEQFF.